The following is a TCR beta chain sequence with its context. What antigen it recognizes has not been identified. No clone much larger than this one lies a single base away; base qualities are absent. The CDR3, from cysteine to phenylalanine, totals 15 residues. The CDR3 DNA has 45 bases and is translated from base 1. CDR1 and CDR2 were assigned from the germline V gene as SQVTM and ANQGSEA. V gives up 1 base and J gives up 0 bases, and the segment between their germline ends measures 7 bases. Libraries were built with RACE. TCRdb records NextSeq 500 as the sequencer. During library preparation, unique molecular identifiers were attached to individual cDNA molecules so that TCRs could be counted in a quantitative, reproducible way. From each blood RNA sample, both TCR alpha and TCR beta chains were sequenced. On the study's bioinformatics: A median of about 100,000 TCRs per sample was observed, with a range of roughly 20,000 to 750,000. The Decombinator software suite was used to annotate the V, J and CDR3 of the TCR reads. Every sample was subsampled to the same number of TCRs (28,000) for the PS versus PT1 abundance plots. TCRs were defined as expanded if absent before sensitization and observed at least eight times at the 2-week time point. TCRdb took the public reads, trimmed them with fastp at Q25, ran MiXCR for clone calling and kept in-frame beta chains. Rows are combined by CDR3 protein, so each entry shows the most common genes and DNA. The V and J calls were determined by TCRdb, not by the authors. Recorded for this sample are some 400,000 distinct CDR3 sequences; approximately 4.4% of them occurred a single time. Together, the top ten hold approximately 2.5% of the sample.

The data stem from a study of human T cells and chemical hapten exposure (dated by TCRdb to 2020 to 2023). Study-level background: For sensitization, 2% DPC in acetone was applied to an approximately 2 cm by approximately 2 cm area of upper inner arm skin. Libraries were pooled for sequencing, and per-sample TCR yields varied mainly because of small differences in library volumes within the pool. Blood for TCR sequencing was provided by twenty-nine alopecia patients at one to four time points (pre-sensitization, 2, 6 and 24 weeks). Peripheral blood TCR repertoire changes were tracked in vivo in alopecia patients during primary and secondary sensitization to the hapten diphenylcyclopropenone (DPC). Patch testing was performed on the upper back with Finn chambers containing 0.01% DPC, and the patch tests were scored after 6 days according to International Contact Dermatitis Research Group standards. Most of the patients in the cohort were female, and the cohort covered alopecia areata with under or over 50% scalp involvement, alopecia totalis and alopecia universalis. Blood samples were taken from patients before sensitization (week 0) and at 2, 6 and about 24 weeks after DPC sensitization. Patients additionally received weekly therapeutic DPC doses to the scalp throughout the approximately 22-week study period.

The meaning of the sample's time point label: patch test 1, 2 weeks after DPC sensitization. The treatment or condition label corresponds to: therapeutic diphenylcyclopropenone sensitization with weekly scalp DPC. At each patch-test visit, blood was drawn before the patch test was applied. Patients were considered eligible if aged 18 to 70, diagnosed with alopecia and deemed suitable for DPC therapy, and patients were excluded if pregnant. Unfractionated whole blood was collected in Tempus Blood RNA tubes, and total RNA was extracted from that blood. The study at large found these results: Expanded TCRs formed significantly more large CDR3 similarity clusters than pre-sensitization or healthy control sets, consistent with antigen-driven responses. Alopecia, a presumed autoimmune disease, was present in all patients, so the immune response of the patients might differ from that of healthy individuals. No change with DPC sensitization was found in the number of TCRs above 1 in 1000 frequency, and no evidence of global repertoire structure alterations was found. A positive correlation was found between the number of PT1 expanded TCRs and patch test score, with significance reached at thresholds 8, 16 and 32 but not 4. After repeated subsampling, changes were observed in the strength of the expansion versus patch-test correlation and in the threshold at which the correlation became significant.

Sequences were derived from whole blood, sampled in connection with sensitization to the hapten diphenylcyclopropenone (DPC). The rearranged chain carries TRBV29-1 and TRBJ2-6; the D gene could be TRBD1 or TRBD2, each one agreeing over 5 bases. This sequence was found in a woman aged 45 to 65 with alopecia areata. Some clones in this sample may be carry-over from other donors' samples. The CDR3 has the sequence CSVEGDRSGANVLTF. The DNA is TGCAGCGTTGAAGGGGACCGCTCTGGGGCCAACGTCCTGACTTTC.